Presented here are 17 T cell receptor beta chains from one specimen sequenced in a study of T cells in Graves' hyperthyroidism and ophthalmopathy. Researchers amplified the TCR beta CDR3 regions from RNA transcripts. HTBI primers drove first-round RT-PCR of the TCR CDR3. A single record per CDR3 protein comes from TCRdb applying MiXCR to the multiplex PCR reads. The sample includes roughly 280,000 distinct CDR3 sequences, over 15% of them seen just once. Input material: blood. The receptors were sampled from a woman in her sixties or seventies with Graves' ophthalmopathy.

This clonotype was seen at least ten times. CDR3 amino acids: CASSPGLAGSLEQFF. CDR3 DNA: TGTGCCAGCTCACCGGGACTAGCGGGAAGTCTTGAGCAGTTCTTC. V usage is TRBV18 and J usage is TRBJ2-1, with TRBD2 matching over 13 bases. The CDR3 consists of 15 residues. Germline values: CDR1 KGHSH, CDR2 LQKENI. The V gene end was trimmed by 3 bases and the J gene end by 9 bases; junction bases not matched to a gene: 5.

This chain connects TRBV7-9 to TRBJ1-1; D is unclear. Germline lookup yields CDR1 SEHNR and CDR2 FQNEAQ (reference sequence). CDR3 length: 13 residues. V lost 2 bases and J lost 1, with 5 bases in between. The CDR3 sequence is CASSLPGNTEAFF. CDR3 DNA: TGTGCCAGCAGCTTACCTGGGAACACTGAAGCTTTCTTT.

This clonotype was picked up many times. J is TRBJ2-5 and V is TRBV7-2; 8 bases match TRBD1. V dropped 4 bases and J dropped 4; count of bases not matched to a gene: 5. The V gene's germline CDR1 is SGHTA and CDR2 FQGNSA. CDR3 size: 14 residues. The CDR3 coding sequence is TGTGCCAGCAGCTCGACAGGGGCGGGAGAGACCCAGTACTTC. This gives the protein CASSSTGAGETQYF.

The V and J genes are TRBV7-9 and TRBJ1-1; D perhaps matches TRBD1 (5 bases). Germline-derived CDR1 and CDR2 are SEHNR and FQNEAQ (reference sequence). CDR3 length: 13 residues. Between the trimmed V and J ends, which lost 3 bases and 8 bases, there was a span of 13 bases. The CDR3: CASSFRDRGEAFF. The CDR3 region has the DNA TGTGCCAGCAGCTTCCGGGACCGAGGCGAAGCTTTCTTT.

In its sample, this clonotype was seen a few times. This may stem from a read error, because a much larger clone lies one nucleotide away. This chain uses TRBV28 with TRBJ1-2; D is perhaps TRBD1 (6 bases). This CDR3 spans 14 amino acids. Deletions cut 7 bases from V and 4 bases from J, with 16 bases between. From germline, CDR1 is MDHEN and CDR2 SYDVKM. As DNA, the CDR3 is TGTGCCAGCACCCGGGGGCAGGGAAGCTATGGCTACACCTTC. This sequence encodes CASTRGQGSYGYTF.

V usage is TRBV6-2 or TRBV6-3 and J usage is TRBJ1-5; perhaps TRBD1 as D (5 bases). CDR3 length: 15 residues. V shed 2 bases and J shed 2 bases, with 10 bases lying between them. Germline loops: CDR1 MNHEY, CDR2 SVGEGT. The CDR3 loop is CASSYEGRGNQPQHF. In DNA, the CDR3 is TGTGCCAGCAGTTACGAGGGGAGGGGCAATCAGCCCCAGCATTTT.

This clonotype was observed at least ten times. The chain couples TRBV6-2 or TRBV6-3 to TRBJ2-5, with TRBD1 identical over 10 bases. The CDR3 covers 14 residues. CDR1 is MNHEY and CDR2 is SVGEGT in the germline V gene. The ends lost 7 bases at V and 7 bases at J; junction bases unmatched: 9. CDR3 nucleotides: TGTGCCAGCACACCGACAGGGGGCATTGGGACCCAGTACTTC. Its protein product is CASTPTGGIGTQYF.

This clonotype was counted ten times or more. The V and J genes are TRBV6-1 and TRBJ2-2, with no clear D. The CDR3 runs to 13 residues. CDR1 is MNHNS, CDR2 SASEGT, per germline. V lost 7 bases, J lost 1 base, and 7 bases lay in between. The CDR3 DNA reads as TGTGCCAGCACCTCGGAGAACACCGGGGAGCTGTTTTTT. Its translation is CASTSENTGELFF.

This rearrangement joins TRBV30 to TRBJ1-1, with no clear D. Germline CDR1 reads GTSNPN; CDR2 reads SVGIG (reference sequence). The V end lost 7 bases, the J end lost 3 bases, and 15 bases lay between the germline ends. The CDR3 consists of 13 residues. CDR3 loop: CASRLVGYTEAFF. The CDR3 DNA is TGTGCCTCGCGACTTGTGGGGTACACTGAAGCTTTCTTT.

This clonotype has just a few counts. V usage is TRBV6-6 and J usage is TRBJ2-1, with 12 bases fitting TRBD2. Germline V gene data show CDR1 as MNHNY and CDR2 as SVGAGI (reference sequence). The CDR3 extends over 18 amino acids. The trim removed 0 bases at V and 8 bases at J, leaving 11 bases unmatched. CDR3 region: CASSYSTQLAGGQDEQFF. The DNA of the CDR3 is TGTGCCAGCAGTTACTCGACCCAGCTAGCGGGGGGGCAAGATGAGCAGTTCTTC.

There are many counts of this clonotype. V usage is TRBV7-2 and J usage is TRBJ1-1; D might be TRBD1 (5 bases). This CDR3 is built from 13 residues. Trimming shortened V by 4 bases and J by 3 bases, and 9 bases separated the two germline ends. CDR1 is SGHTA, CDR2 FQGNSA, per germline. The CDR3 nucleotides are TGTGCCAGCAGCTACGCCAGGGACACTGAAGCTTTCTTT. Amino acids: CASSYARDTEAFF.

In its sample, this clonotype was seen many times. The chain couples TRBV3-1 to TRBJ1-2, with D perhaps TRBD1 (6 bases). The CDR3 length is 17 residues. CDR1 LGHDT and CDR2 YNNKEL come from the germline V gene (reference sequence). The V end lost 3 bases, the J end lost 2 bases, and 19 bases lay between the germline ends. CDR3: CASSHPPGSRGNYGYTF. CDR3 sequence (DNA): TGTGCCAGCAGCCACCCCCCTGGGAGCAGGGGCAACTATGGCTACACCTTC.

This clonotype was seen more than once but under ten times. The rearrangement links TRBV24-1 to TRBJ1-2, with D unresolved. Germline V gene lookup returns CDR1 KGHDR and CDR2 SFDVKD. The CDR3 is made up of 13 amino acids. Trimming left V 4 bases short and J 2 bases short, with 7 bases between. In DNA, the CDR3 is TGTGCCACCAGTGAGAACAACAACTATGGCTACACCTTC. It encodes CATSENNNYGYTF.

This clonotype has ten or more counts. The V call is TRBV3-1, the J call TRBJ2-7; either TRBD1 or TRBD2 may fit D (5 bases each). Trimming cost V 6 bases and J 6 bases, with 18 bases left between them. The CDR3 runs to 14 residues. Germline V gene data show CDR1 as LGHDT and CDR2 as YNNKEL (reference sequence). Here the CDR3 reads CASRPHRDHREQYF. Here the CDR3 DNA reads TGTGCCAGCAGACCGCACCGGGACCATCGCGAGCAGTACTTC.

Ten or more counts support this clonotype. V is TRBV24-1 and J is TRBJ2-1, with 10 bases aligning to TRBD1. Germline CDR1 reads KGHDR; CDR2 reads SFDVKD. The CDR3 has 16 amino acids. The CDR3 DNA is TGTGCAACTTCAGAAAACCGGGACAGGGGACGGCGGGAGCAGTTCTTC. Encoded protein: CATSENRDRGRREQFF.

The J gene is TRBJ2-1, the V gene TRBV24-1, with TRBD1 matching over 10 bases. Germline V lookup: CDR1 KGHDR, CDR2 SFDVKD. This CDR3 has 15 residues. Unmatched junction bases numbered 9, after V lost 11 bases and J lost 3 bases. CDR3: CASNRDRGLYNEQFF. In nucleotides, the CDR3 is TGTGCCAGCAATCGGGACAGGGGTCTCTACAATGAGCAGTTCTTC.

This clonotype was seen many times. V gene TRBV5-6 combines with J gene TRBJ1-6; the match to TRBD1 covers 7 bases. Losses at the gene ends were 4 bases for V and 10 bases for J; bases not matched to a gene: 8. There are 14 residues in the CDR3. Looked up from germline, CDR1 is SGHDT and CDR2 is YYEEEE. The CDR3 reads CASSRDRLGSPLHF. In nucleotides, the CDR3 is TGTGCCAGCAGCCGGGACAGACTTGGGTCACCCCTCCACTTT.